This T cell receptor beta chain was identified during a study of OX40 agonist ivuxolimab in advanced cancers. For the study at large: Prior anti-PD-1, anti-PD-L1 or anti-CTLA-4 therapy was allowed; over 30% had some. Study-wide results and limits: Some patients without response likewise showed low normalized clonal expansion.

The CDR3 consists of 13 residues. V was pared by 7 bases and J by 2 bases, with 9 bases between. Looked up from germline, CDR1 is MNHNY and CDR2 is SVGAGI (reference sequence). About this clone: The antigen remains unidentified.

Clones were sequenced by immunoSEQ multiplex PCR, and TCRdb holds only the in-frame ones, with some missing. The table includes about 72,000 clones, more than 80% detected once. The receptor was derived from an adult with an advanced solid tumor such as melanoma, head and neck, liver or kidney cancer. This sample comprised CD4+ or CD8+ T cells sorted from blood, obtained in a trial of the OX40 agonist ivuxolimab. V is TRBV6-6 and J is TRBJ1-5, with TRBD1 as a possible D gene (5 bases). The CDR3 is CASTGIGNQPQHF. CDR3 DNA sequence: TGTGCCAGCACAGGGATTGGCAATCAGCCCCAGCATTTT.